These 32 T cell receptor beta chains were all obtained from the same sample, sequenced in a study of shared clonotypes between healthy human individuals. Clones were sequenced by immunoSEQ multiplex PCR, and TCRdb holds only the in-frame ones, with some missing. The sample records hundreds of thousands of clones, around three quarters being singletons. Input material: PBMCs. Every receptor here comes from a woman in her forties in good health. Some clones in this sample may be carry-over from other donors' samples.

The chain combines TRBV5-8 with TRBJ1-6; unclear D gene. Germline V gene lookup returns CDR1 SGHTS and CDR2 YDEGEE. The CDR3 covers 12 residues. Deletions cut 4 bases from V and 8 bases from J, with 7 bases between. CDR3 DNA: TGTGCCAGCAGCGAAGGAGATTCACCCCTCCACTTT. Amino acids: CASSEGDSPLHF.

V and J are TRBV7-3 and TRBJ2-3, with 7 nucleotides matching TRBD2. The J segment lost 6 bases and the V segment lost 5 bases, leaving 2 bases of the junction unmatched. This CDR3 contains 12 residues. CDR1 and CDR2 from the germline V gene are SGHTA and FQGTGA. The chain's CDR3 is CASSTAGDTQYF. The DNA for the CDR3 is TGTGCCAGCAGCACAGCGGGGGATACGCAGTATTTT.

The rearrangement links TRBV28 to TRBJ2-3; a weak D match, TRBD1 (6 bases). Germline CDR1 and CDR2: MDHEN and SYDVKM. Trimming cost V 6 bases and J 3 bases, with 10 bases left between them. The CDR3 totals 13 residues. CDR3 sequence (DNA): TGTGCCAGCAGGCCCACAGGGACAGATACGCAGTATTTT. Protein: CASRPTGTDTQYF.

The gene calls are TRBV30 and TRBJ2-1; D could derive from TRBD1 or TRBD2 (5 bases each). Trimming pared 7 bases from V and 7 bases from J, leaving 11 bases between. The CDR3 is made up of 11 amino acids. The V gene's germline CDR1 is GTSNPN and CDR2 SVGIG (reference sequence). The CDR3 here is CASGWGNEQFF. The CDR3 coding sequence is TGTGCCTCCGGGTGGGGGAATGAGCAGTTCTTC.

The chain employs TRBV28 and TRBJ2-1; D might be TRBD1 (6 bases). V was shortened by 7 bases and J by 0 bases, with 13 bases between the two germline ends. The V gene's germline CDR1 is MDHEN and CDR2 SYDVKM. The CDR3 totals 15 residues. CDR3 residues: CASKDHRDSYNEQFF. In DNA form, the CDR3 reads TGTGCCAGCAAGGACCACAGGGACTCCTACAATGAGCAGTTCTTC.

Only a few counts were recorded for this clone. The V and J genes are TRBV5-1 and TRBJ2-1; no clear D. The V gene's germline CDR1 is SGHRS and CDR2 YFSETQ. The CDR3 covers 13 residues. Between the trimmed V and J ends, which lost 0 bases and 7 bases, there was a span of 8 bases. CDR3 in amino acids: CASSLGFQNEQFF. For the CDR3, the DNA is TGCGCCAGCAGCTTGGGATTCCAAAATGAGCAGTTCTTC. Supplemented by reference TRBV5-1 and TRBJ2-1, the full variable domain reads KAGVTQTPRYLIKTRGQQVTLSCSPISGHRSVSWYQQTPGQGLQFLFEYFSETQRNKGNFPGRFSGRQFSNSRSEMNVSTLELGDSALYLCASSLGFQNEQFFGPGTRLTVL.

The chain has TRBV28 and TRBJ2-1; 12 bases map to TRBD2. CDR3 size: 16 residues. Germline loops: CDR1 MDHEN, CDR2 SYDVKM. V shed 5 bases and J 5 bases; nucleotides not matched to a gene: 7. The CDR3 DNA reads TGTGCCAGCAGTCCTAGCGGGAGGGCCAATAACAATGAGCAGTTCTTC. This sequence encodes CASSPSGRANNNEQFF.

The J gene is TRBJ2-7, the V gene TRBV4-3, with TRBD2 matching over 9 bases. The germline V gene encodes CDR1 LGHNA and CDR2 YSLEER. The V and J ends lost 0 bases and 4 bases, in that order; junction bases with no gene match: 4. The CDR3 contains 15 residues. The CDR3 DNA sequence: TGCGCCAGCAGCCAAGATTCAAGCGGGAGGTACGAGCAGTACTTC. Its translation is CASSQDSSGRYEQYF.

This chain uses TRBV7-6 with TRBJ2-3, with 7 bases lining up with TRBD1. V shed 0 bases and J 4 bases; nucleotides not matched to a gene: 1. The CDR3 loop spans 14 amino acids. From germline, CDR1 is SGHVS and CDR2 FNYEAQ. The CDR3 is CASSLAGGADTQYF. The CDR3 region has the DNA TGTGCCAGCAGCTTAGCAGGGGGCGCAGATACGCAGTATTTT.

The chain carries TRBV19 and TRBJ2-7, with 7 bases identical to TRBD2. Trimming at V came to 6 bases and at J to 4 bases, leaving 9 bases not matched to a gene. The CDR3 is 14 residues long. Germline lookup yields CDR1 LNHDA and CDR2 SQIVND (reference sequence). The CDR3 protein is CASRPTSRDYEQYF. The CDR3 bases are TGTGCCAGTAGACCGACTAGCAGAGATTACGAGCAGTACTTC.

V gene TRBV11-2 combines with J gene TRBJ1-4; D is ambiguous. Germline CDR1 reads SGHAT; CDR2 reads FQNNGV. V was shortened by 5 bases and J by 0 bases, with 16 bases between the two germline ends. The CDR3 length is 17 residues. CDR3 sequence: CASSPISGRATNEKLFF. CDR3 in DNA: TGTGCCAGCAGCCCCATTTCGGGTAGAGCAACTAATGAAAAACTGTTTTTT.

The chain combines TRBV5-1 with TRBJ1-2; D unclear. The germline V gene encodes CDR1 SGHRS and CDR2 YFSETQ. Trimming pared 1 base from V and 8 bases from J, leaving 18 bases between. This CDR3 contains 15 residues. CDR3 coding DNA: TGCGCCAGCAGCTTGTCGACCCGATGGTCGGTCGGCTACACCTTC. It encodes CASSLSTRWSVGYTF.

This clone was counted a few times. The chain couples TRBV7-2 to TRBJ1-1, with 8 bases that match TRBD1. Losses at the gene ends were 2 bases for V and 7 bases for J; bases not matched to a gene: 3. In germline, CDR1 is SGHTA, CDR2 FQGNSA. The CDR3 sequence is 13 residues long. This CDR3 is CASSLFGQGEAFF. The CDR3 DNA is TGTGCCAGCAGCTTATTCGGACAGGGTGAAGCTTTCTTT.

There are many counts of this clone. Other DNA sequences in this sample translate to the same CDR3. The chain recombines TRBV2 with TRBJ1-1; D remains ambiguous. This CDR3 region has 14 residues. V dropped 3 bases and J dropped 1 base, with 9 bases sitting between them. Germline V CDR1 and CDR2: SNHLY, FYNNEI. In DNA form, the CDR3 reads TGTGCCAGCAGTGAGGTCGGGCGGAACACTGAAGCTTTCTTT. It translates to CASSEVGRNTEAFF.

There are many counts of this clone. The J gene is TRBJ1-5, the V gene TRBV7-9; 7 nucleotides agree with TRBD1. The CDR3 contains 15 residues. Germline assignment: CDR1 SEHNR and CDR2 FQNEAQ (reference sequence). V shed 1 base, J shed 7 bases, and the junction held 7 bases outside the gene matches. DNA for the CDR3: TGTGCCAGCAGCTTAGAGGGGACAGCGGGGCAGCCCCAGCATTTT. Translation: CASSLEGTAGQPQHF. Variable domain in full (rest from reference TRBV7-9 and TRBJ1-5): DTGVSQNPRHKITKRGQNVTFRCDPISEHNRLYWYRQTLGQGPEFLTYFQNEAQLEKSRLLSDRFSAERPKGSFSTLEIQRTEQGDSAMYLCASSLEGTAGQPQHFGDGTRLSIL.

The chain combines TRBV11-2 with TRBJ2-5; D gene uncertain. The CDR3 is 15 residues long. Germline values: CDR1 SGHAT, CDR2 FQNNGV. Trimming stripped 6 bases from V and 2 bases from J, with 16 bases between. The DNA of the CDR3 is TGTGCCAGCAGTTACTCGACTGTTGATCAAGAGACCCAGTACTTC. Translation gives CASSYSTVDQETQYF.

The rearrangement uses TRBV28 and TRBJ2-7; D may match TRBD1 or TRBD2 (5 bases each). Germline CDR1 MDHEN, CDR2 SYDVKM. V was shortened by 3 bases and J by 3 bases, with 21 bases between the two germline ends. The CDR3 loop spans 17 amino acids. In DNA, the CDR3 is TGTGCCAGCAGTTTCATATCGCGTACTAGGCAGGGCTACGAGCAGTACTTC. Translated, it gives CASSFISRTRQGYEQYF.

This clone has a count of ten or more. The chain recombines TRBV14 with TRBJ2-7; D might be TRBD1 (6 bases). Germline V CDR1 and CDR2: SGHDN, FVKESK. The V and J ends lost 0 bases and 10 bases respectively, with 25 bases between them. This CDR3 comprises 17 residues. The CDR3 DNA is TGTGCCAGCAGCCAAGATAACAAGGATCCCAGGGGCCGAGCCCAGTACTTC. Amino acids: CASSQDNKDPRGRAQYF.

The CDR3 reads CASSLVAGYEQYF. For the CDR3, the DNA is TGTGCCAGCAGCTTAGTGGCGGGTTACGAGCAGTACTTC. This chain uses TRBV11-3 with TRBJ2-7; a possible D gene is TRBD2 (5 bases). Germline assignment: CDR1 SGHNT and CDR2 YENEEA. Trimming removed 1 base from V and 4 bases from J, with 8 bases in between. The CDR3 extends over 13 amino acids.

This clone was found a few times. The gene calls are TRBV4-3 and TRBJ2-1; 10 nucleotides align to TRBD1. Per the germline V gene, CDR1 is LGHNA and CDR2 is YSLEER. J lost 4 bases, V lost 3 bases, and 6 bases had no gene match. This CDR3 region has 16 residues. The CDR3 DNA reads as TGCGCCAGCAGCCACCTCGGGGACAGGGGTTACAATGAGCAGTTCTTC. This translates into CASSHLGDRGYNEQFF.

This chain links TRBV28 with TRBJ2-6; TRBD1 is a possible D gene (6 bases). Trimming took 3 bases from V and 2 from J, leaving 20 bases between them. This CDR3 has 19 residues. CDR1 and CDR2 from the germline V gene are MDHEN and SYDVKM. The DNA for the CDR3 is TGTGCCAGCAGTTTTCATGGCAGGGGAATCTCAACTGGGGCCAACGTCCTGACTTTC. Amino acids: CASSFHGRGISTGANVLTF.

The table lists this clone with many counts. V usage is TRBV18 and J usage is TRBJ2-5; D is unresolved. V was cut by 3 bases and J by 2 bases, with 10 bases left in between. Germline V gene lookup returns CDR1 KGHSH and CDR2 LQKENI. The CDR3 runs 14 residues. The CDR3 spells CASSPIGPQETQYF. The CDR3 DNA reads TGTGCCAGCTCACCCATTGGTCCGCAAGAGACCCAGTACTTC.

This chain connects TRBV10-1 to TRBJ2-2, with D maybe TRBD2 (6 bases). Trimming shortened V by 5 bases and J by 4 bases, and 14 bases separated the two germline ends. The germline V gene encodes CDR1 WNHNN and CDR2 SYGVQD (reference sequence). The CDR3 consists of 15 residues. This CDR3 is CASSLGRESTGELFF. The CDR3 nucleotides are TGCGCCAGCAGTTTGGGACGGGAGAGCACCGGGGAGCTGTTTTTT.

V usage is TRBV15 and J usage is TRBJ2-3; 9 bases match TRBD2. The germline gives CDR1 LNHNV, CDR2 YYDKDF (reference sequence). Trimming removed 0 bases from V and 6 bases from J; junction bases left unmatched: 10. This CDR3 has 17 residues. The CDR3 coding sequence is TGTGCCACCAGCAGAGATCTGGTGGCTAGCGGGACCGATACGCAGTATTTT. This sequence encodes CATSRDLVASGTDTQYF.

About this clone: This same CDR3 is encoded by further DNA sequences in the sample. The chain recombines TRBV6-1 with TRBJ1-2; D not certain. The ends were cut back, 2 bases at V and 1 base at J, with 5 bases in the middle. Looked up from germline, CDR1 is MNHNS and CDR2 is SASEGT. The CDR3 consists of 13 residues. The CDR3 DNA reads TGTGCCAGCAGTGAAATGGGTAACTATGGCTACACCTTC. This codes for CASSEMGNYGYTF.

V is TRBV4-3 and J is TRBJ2-5; TRBD1 might be the D (5 bases). The V end lost 3 bases, the J end lost 9 bases, and 11 bases lay between the germline ends. CDR1 and CDR2 (germline): LGHNA, YSLEER. This CDR3 spans 12 amino acids. CDR3 residues: CASSQGQGAQYF. For the CDR3, the DNA is TGCGCCAGCAGCCAGGGCCAGGGTGCCCAGTACTTC.

The rearrangement uses TRBV19 and TRBJ2-7; 10 nucleotides agree with TRBD1. The CDR3 has 15 residues. CDR1 LNHDA and CDR2 SQIVND come from the germline V gene (reference sequence). V was pared by 3 bases and J by 6 bases, with 8 bases of the junction left unmatched. The CDR3 region is CASSMIQDRGAEQYF. CDR3 in DNA: TGTGCCAGTAGTATGATACAGGACAGGGGGGCCGAGCAGTACTTC.

This chain joins TRBV6-1 and TRBJ2-7; D unresolved. CDR1 is MNHNS, CDR2 SASEGT, per germline. Trimming removed 2 bases at V and 1 base at J, with 6 bases between. The CDR3 has 13 amino acids. CDR3 in DNA: TGTGCCAGCAGTGAACCTGGGTCCTACGAGCAGTACTTC. Its protein is CASSEPGSYEQYF.

This clone was counted at least ten times. V and J are TRBV29-1 and TRBJ1-3; possible D gene TRBD1, 5 bases. The CDR3 loop spans 14 amino acids. The V and J ends lost 4 bases and 0 bases respectively, with 10 bases between them. The germline V gene has CDR1 SQVTM and CDR2 ANQGSEA. CDR3 protein: CSVAGTGSGNTIYF. DNA for the CDR3: TGCAGCGTTGCCGGGACCGGCTCTGGAAACACCATATATTTT.

The chain links TRBV30 to TRBJ2-7; no reliable D call. Per the germline V gene, CDR1 is GTSNPN and CDR2 is SVGIG (reference sequence). CDR3 length: 12 residues. Trimming pared 0 bases from V and 6 bases from J, leaving 9 bases between. CDR3 bases: TGTGCCTGGAGTGTACGGTCGATCGAGCAGTACTTC. Translating gives CAWSVRSIEQYF.

The chain uses TRBV7-3 and TRBJ2-3; 13 bases map to TRBD2. J gave up 2 bases and V 3 bases, and 2 bases lay outside the gene matches. The CDR3 has 16 amino acids. The germline V gene encodes CDR1 SGHTA and CDR2 FQGTGA. CDR3 in amino acids: CASSLGLAGLTDTQYF. CDR3 DNA sequence: TGTGCCAGCAGCTTGGGACTAGCGGGACTCACAGATACGCAGTATTTT.

This clone was detected only once. A single base is all that separates this from a far larger clone, so a read error is likely. The J gene is TRBJ2-3, the V gene TRBV6-4; 8 bases align to TRBD2. Germline CDR1 and CDR2: MRHNA and SNTAGT. The CDR3 is 14 residues long. The CDR3 loop is CVSGAGGSTDTQYF. CDR3 nucleotide sequence: TGTGTCAGCGGGGCGGGAGGCTCCACAGATACGCAGTATTTT.